This T cell receptor beta chain stems from a study of early T cells in non-severe SARS-CoV-2 infection. This CDR3 contains 17 residues. Deletions cut 3 bases from V and 0 bases from J, with 16 bases between. Per germline, CDR1 SGHAT and CDR2 FQNNGV. This clonotype was seen at least ten times. Each CDR3 protein is one row after TCRdb ran MiXCR on the 5' RACE reads. The sample consists of 70,000 to 85,000 distinct CDR3 sequences, 13% of them appearing once. This chain links TRBV11-2 with TRBJ2-3, with D perhaps given as TRBD1 or TRBD2 (6 bases each). This clonotype was obtained from an adult who was a healthcare worker with PCR-confirmed SARS-CoV-2 infection or an uninfected control (not recorded which). The sample was whole blood. CDR3 protein: CASSFDLRGQSTDTQYF. CDR3 DNA: TGTGCCAGCAGCTTTGATCTCCGGGGGCAGAGCACAGATACGCAGTATTTT.